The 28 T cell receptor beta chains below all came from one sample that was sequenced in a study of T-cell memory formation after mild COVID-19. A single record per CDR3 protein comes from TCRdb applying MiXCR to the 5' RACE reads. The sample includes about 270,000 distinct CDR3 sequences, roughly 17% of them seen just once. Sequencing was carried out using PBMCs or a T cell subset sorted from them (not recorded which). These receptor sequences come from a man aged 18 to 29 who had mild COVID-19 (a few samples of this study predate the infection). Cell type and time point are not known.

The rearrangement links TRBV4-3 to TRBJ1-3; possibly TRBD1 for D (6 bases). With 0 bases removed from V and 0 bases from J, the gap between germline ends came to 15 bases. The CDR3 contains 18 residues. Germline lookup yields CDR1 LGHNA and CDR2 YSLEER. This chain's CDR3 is CASSQDMGGLYSGNTIYF. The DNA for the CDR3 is TGCGCCAGCAGCCAAGATATGGGGGGCCTGTACTCTGGAAACACCATATATTTT.

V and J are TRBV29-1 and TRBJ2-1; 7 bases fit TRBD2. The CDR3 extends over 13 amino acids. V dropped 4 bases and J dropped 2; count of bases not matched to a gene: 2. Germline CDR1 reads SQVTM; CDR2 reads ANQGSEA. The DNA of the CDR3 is TGCAGCGTTGCAAGCGGGACCTACAATGAGCAGTTCTTC. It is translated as CSVASGTYNEQFF.

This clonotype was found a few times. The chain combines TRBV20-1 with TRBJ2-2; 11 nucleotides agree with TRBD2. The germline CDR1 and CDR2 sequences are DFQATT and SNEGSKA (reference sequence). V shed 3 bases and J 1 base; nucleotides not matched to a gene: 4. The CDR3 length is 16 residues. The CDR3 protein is CSARFGTSGNTGELFF. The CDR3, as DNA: TGCAGTGCTAGGTTCGGGACTAGCGGGAACACCGGGGAGCTGTTTTTT.

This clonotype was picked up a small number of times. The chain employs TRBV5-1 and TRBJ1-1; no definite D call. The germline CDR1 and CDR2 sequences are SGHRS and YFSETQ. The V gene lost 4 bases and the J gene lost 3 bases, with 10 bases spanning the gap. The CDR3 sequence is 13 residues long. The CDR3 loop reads CASSLWGDTEAFF. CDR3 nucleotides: TGCGCCAGCAGCCTTTGGGGTGACACTGAAGCTTTCTTT.

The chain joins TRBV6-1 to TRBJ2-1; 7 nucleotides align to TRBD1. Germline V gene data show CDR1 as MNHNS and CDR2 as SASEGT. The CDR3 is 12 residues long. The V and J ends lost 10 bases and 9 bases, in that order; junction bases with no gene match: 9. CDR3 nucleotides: TGTGCCACCTTACTCACAGGGGTTGAGCAGTTCTTC. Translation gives CATLLTGVEQFF.

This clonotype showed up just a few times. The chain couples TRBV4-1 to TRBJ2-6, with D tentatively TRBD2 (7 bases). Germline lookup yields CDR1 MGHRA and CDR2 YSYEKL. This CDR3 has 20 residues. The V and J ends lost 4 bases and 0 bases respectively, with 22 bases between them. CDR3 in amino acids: CASSPSPYREGTSGANVLTF. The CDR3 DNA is TGCGCCAGCAGCCCCAGTCCATACAGGGAGGGGACCTCTGGGGCCAACGTCCTGACTTTC.

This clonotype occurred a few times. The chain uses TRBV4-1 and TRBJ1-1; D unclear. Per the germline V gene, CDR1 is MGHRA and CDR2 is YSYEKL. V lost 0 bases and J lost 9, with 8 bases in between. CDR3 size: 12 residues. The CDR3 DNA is TGCGCCAGCAGCCAAGATCCCCGACAAGCTTTCTTT. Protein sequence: CASSQDPRQAFF.

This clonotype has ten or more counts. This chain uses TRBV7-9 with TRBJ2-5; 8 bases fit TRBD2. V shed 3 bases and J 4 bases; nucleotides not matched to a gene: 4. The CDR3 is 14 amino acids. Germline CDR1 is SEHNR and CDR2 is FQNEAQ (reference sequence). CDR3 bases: TGTGCCAGCAGCTTTCCGGGACTAGGAGAGACCCAGTACTTC. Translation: CASSFPGLGETQYF.

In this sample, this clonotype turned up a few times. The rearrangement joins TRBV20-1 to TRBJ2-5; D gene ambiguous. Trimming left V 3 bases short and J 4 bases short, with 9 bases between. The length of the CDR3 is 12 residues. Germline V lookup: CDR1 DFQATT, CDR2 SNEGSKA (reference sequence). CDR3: CSASRGIETQYF. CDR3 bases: TGCAGTGCTAGTCGTGGCATAGAGACCCAGTACTTC.

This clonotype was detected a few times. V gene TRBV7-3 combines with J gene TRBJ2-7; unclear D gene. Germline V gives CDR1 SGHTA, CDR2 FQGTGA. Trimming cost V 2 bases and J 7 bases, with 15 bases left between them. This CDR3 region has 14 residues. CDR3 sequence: CASSLEPYGQEQYF. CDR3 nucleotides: TGTGCCAGCAGCTTAGAGCCCTACGGCCAGGAGCAGTACTTC.

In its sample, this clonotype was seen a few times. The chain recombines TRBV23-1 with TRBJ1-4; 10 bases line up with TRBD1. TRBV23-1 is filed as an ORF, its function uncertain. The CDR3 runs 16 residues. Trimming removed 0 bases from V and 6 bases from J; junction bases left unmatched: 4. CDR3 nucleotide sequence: TGCGCCAGCAGTCAATCGACAGGGGGCCGGGATGAAAAACTGTTTTTT. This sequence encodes CASSQSTGGRDEKLFF.

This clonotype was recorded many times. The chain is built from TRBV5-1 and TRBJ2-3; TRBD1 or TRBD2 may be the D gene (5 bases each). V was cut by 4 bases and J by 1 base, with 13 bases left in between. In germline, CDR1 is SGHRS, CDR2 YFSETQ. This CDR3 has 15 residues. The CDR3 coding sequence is TGCGCCAGCAGCCACCCGGGGCCGCGCACAGATACGCAGTATTTT. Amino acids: CASSHPGPRTDTQYF. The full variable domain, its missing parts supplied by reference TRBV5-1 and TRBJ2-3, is KAGVTQTPRYLIKTRGQQVTLSCSPISGHRSVSWYQQTPGQGLQFLFEYFSETQRNKGNFPGRFSGRQFSNSRSEMNVSTLELGDSALYLCASSHPGPRTDTQYFGPGTRLTVL.

Here the CDR3 DNA reads TGTGCCAGCAGTGGACTAGCTGGGGCCAACGTCCTGACTTTC. It specifies CASSGLAGANVLTF. This sequence joins TRBV6-1 and TRBJ2-6; weak D call: TRBD2 (6 bases). Trimming removed 4 bases at V and 2 bases at J, with 6 bases between. CDR1 and CDR2 (germline): MNHNS, SASEGT. The CDR3 is 14 residues long.

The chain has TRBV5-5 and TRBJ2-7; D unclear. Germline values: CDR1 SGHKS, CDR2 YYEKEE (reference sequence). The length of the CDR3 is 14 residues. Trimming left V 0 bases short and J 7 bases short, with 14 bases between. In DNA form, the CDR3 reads TGTGCCAGCAGCTTGGGTCAGGTGGGTCGGGAGCAGTACTTC. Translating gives CASSLGQVGREQYF.

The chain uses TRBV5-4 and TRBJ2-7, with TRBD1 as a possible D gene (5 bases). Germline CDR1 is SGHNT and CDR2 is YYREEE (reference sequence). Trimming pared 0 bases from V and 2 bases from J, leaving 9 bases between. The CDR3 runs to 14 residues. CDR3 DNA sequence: TGTGCCAGCAGCTTGGGACAGTCTCCCTACGAGCAGTACTTC. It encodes CASSLGQSPYEQYF.

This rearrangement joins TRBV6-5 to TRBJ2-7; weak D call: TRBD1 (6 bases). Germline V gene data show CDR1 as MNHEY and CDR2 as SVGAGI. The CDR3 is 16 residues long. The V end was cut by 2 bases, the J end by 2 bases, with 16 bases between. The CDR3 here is CASSYTEQTGTYEQYF. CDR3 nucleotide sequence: TGTGCCAGCAGTTACACGGAACAGACAGGTACCTACGAGCAGTACTTC.

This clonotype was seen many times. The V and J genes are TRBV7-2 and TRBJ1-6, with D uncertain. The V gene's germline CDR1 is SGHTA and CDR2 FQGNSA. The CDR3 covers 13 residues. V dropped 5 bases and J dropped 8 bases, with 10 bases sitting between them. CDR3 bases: TGTGCCAGCAGCCTGAAATCGGATTCACCCCTCCACTTT. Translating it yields CASSLKSDSPLHF.

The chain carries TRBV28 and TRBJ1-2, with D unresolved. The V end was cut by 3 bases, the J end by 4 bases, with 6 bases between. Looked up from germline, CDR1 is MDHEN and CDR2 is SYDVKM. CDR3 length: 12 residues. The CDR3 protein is CASSFMAYGYTF. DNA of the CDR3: TGTGCCAGCAGTTTCATGGCCTATGGCTACACCTTC.

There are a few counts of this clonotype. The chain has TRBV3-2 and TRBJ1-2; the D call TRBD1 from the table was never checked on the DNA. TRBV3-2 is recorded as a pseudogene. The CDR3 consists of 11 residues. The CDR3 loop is CATAQGRGYTF. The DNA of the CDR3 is TGTGCCACCGCACAGGGACGTGGCTACACCTTC.

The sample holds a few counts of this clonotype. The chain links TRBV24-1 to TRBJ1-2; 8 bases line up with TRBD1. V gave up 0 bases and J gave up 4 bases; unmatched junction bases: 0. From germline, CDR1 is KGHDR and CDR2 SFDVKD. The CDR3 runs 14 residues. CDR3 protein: CATSDLGQGYGYTF. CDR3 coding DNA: TGTGCCACCAGTGATTTGGGACAGGGCTATGGCTACACCTTC.

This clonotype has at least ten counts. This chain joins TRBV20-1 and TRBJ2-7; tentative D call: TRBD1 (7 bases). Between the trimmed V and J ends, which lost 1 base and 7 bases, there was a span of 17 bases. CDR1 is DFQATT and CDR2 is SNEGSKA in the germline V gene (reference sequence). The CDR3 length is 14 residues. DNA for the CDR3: TGCAGTGCTAGAGTCCCACGGGACAGCGGGGAGCAGTACTTC. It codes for CSARVPRDSGEQYF.

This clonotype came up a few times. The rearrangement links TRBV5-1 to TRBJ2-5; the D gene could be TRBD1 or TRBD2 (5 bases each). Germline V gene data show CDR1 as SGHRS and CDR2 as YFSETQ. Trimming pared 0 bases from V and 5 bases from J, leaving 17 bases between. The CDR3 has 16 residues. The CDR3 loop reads CASSLGTRDHRETQYF. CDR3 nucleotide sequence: TGCGCCAGCAGCTTGGGTACCCGGGACCACAGGGAGACCCAGTACTTC. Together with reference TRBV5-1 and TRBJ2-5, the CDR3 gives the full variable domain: KAGVTQTPRYLIKTRGQQVTLSCSPISGHRSVSWYQQTPGQGLQFLFEYFSETQRNKGNFPGRFSGRQFSNSRSEMNVSTLELGDSALYLCASSLGTRDHRETQYFGPGTRLLVL.

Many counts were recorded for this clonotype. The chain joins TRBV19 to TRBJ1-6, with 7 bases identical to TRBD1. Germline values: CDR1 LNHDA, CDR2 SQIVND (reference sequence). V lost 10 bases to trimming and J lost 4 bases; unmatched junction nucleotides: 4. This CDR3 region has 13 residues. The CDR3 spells CATRTGYNSPLHF. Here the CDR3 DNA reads TGTGCCACCAGGACAGGTTATAATTCACCCCTCCACTTT. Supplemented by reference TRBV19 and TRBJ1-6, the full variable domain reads DGGITQSPKYLFRKEGQNVTLSCEQNLNHDAMYWYRQDPGQGLRLIYYSQIVNDFQKGDIAEGYSVSREKKESFPLTVTSAQKNPTAFYLCATRTGYNSPLHFGNGTRLTVT.

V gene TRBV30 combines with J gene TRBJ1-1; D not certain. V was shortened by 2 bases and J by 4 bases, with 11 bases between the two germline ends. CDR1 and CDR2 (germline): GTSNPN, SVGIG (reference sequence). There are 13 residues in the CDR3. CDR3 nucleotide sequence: TGTGCCTGGAGTCTAAGGGATGGCACTGAAGCTTTCTTT. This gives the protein CAWSLRDGTEAFF.

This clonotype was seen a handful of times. The CDR3 is CASSKVPDRGEQYV. CDR3 DNA sequence: TGTGCCAGCAGCAAAGTCCCGGACAGGGGTGAGCAGTACGTC. The chain carries TRBV21-1 and TRBJ2-7; TRBD1 is taken as the D call from the table, unchecked against the DNA. TRBV21-1 is a listed pseudogene. CDR3 length equals 14 residues.

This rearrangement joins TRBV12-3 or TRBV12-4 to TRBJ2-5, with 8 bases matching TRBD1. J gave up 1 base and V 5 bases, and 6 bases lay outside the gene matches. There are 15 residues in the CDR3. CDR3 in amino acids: CASSRQGYGQETQYF. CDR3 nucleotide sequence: TGTGCCAGCAGTCGACAGGGGTACGGCCAAGAGACCCAGTACTTC.

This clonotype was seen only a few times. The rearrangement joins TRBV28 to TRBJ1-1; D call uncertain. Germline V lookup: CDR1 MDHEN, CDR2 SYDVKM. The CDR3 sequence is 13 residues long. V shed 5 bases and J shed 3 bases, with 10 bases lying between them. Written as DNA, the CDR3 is TGTGCCAGCAGTCCGTTAGGGCACACTGAAGCTTTCTTT. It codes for CASSPLGHTEAFF.

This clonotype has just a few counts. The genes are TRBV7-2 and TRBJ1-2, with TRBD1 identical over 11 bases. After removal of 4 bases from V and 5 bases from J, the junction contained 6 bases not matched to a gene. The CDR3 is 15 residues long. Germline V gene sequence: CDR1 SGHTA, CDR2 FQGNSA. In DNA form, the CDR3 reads TGTGCCAGCAGCTCGGCGGACAGGGGGCTTTATGGCTACACCTTC. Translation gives CASSSADRGLYGYTF.